A single sample gave rise to the 8 T cell receptor beta chains below, sequenced in a study of blood T cell repertoires in COVID-19. This table comes from immunoSEQ multiplex PCR, and its TCRdb copy is limited to in-frame clones, with some not included. The sample has more than 110,000 clones; around 89% are singletons. The sequenced sample consisted of peripheral blood. These receptors originate from a man in his sixties with active or convalescent COVID-19.

The chain combines TRBV6-2 or TRBV6-3 with TRBJ1-3; D uncertain. The CDR3 totals 16 residues. Germline CDR1 is MNHEY and CDR2 is SVGEGT. The V gene lost 0 bases and the J gene lost 6 bases, with 15 bases spanning the gap. The CDR3 nucleotides are TGTGCCAGCAGTTACTCGAGGCCCCCAGAGGAAAACACCATATATTTT. Its translation: CASSYSRPPEENTIYF.

The V call is TRBV7-9, the J call TRBJ1-6, with unresolved D. The germline V and J ends were trimmed by 6 bases and 7 bases, with 4 bases remaining between them. This CDR3 is 11 amino acids long. Looked up from germline, CDR1 is SEHNR and CDR2 is FQNEAQ (reference sequence). The CDR3 here is CASSLNSPLHF. The DNA for the CDR3 is TGTGCCAGCAGTCTGAATTCACCCCTCCACTTT.

The V call is TRBV2, the J call TRBJ1-4; tentatively, D is TRBD1 (5 bases). The CDR3 is made up of 15 amino acids. Trimming pared 6 bases from V and 0 bases from J, leaving 11 bases between. From germline, CDR1 is SNHLY and CDR2 FYNNEI. The CDR3 nucleotides read TGTGCCAGCAGGAGGACACAGACAACTAATGAAAAACTGTTTTTT. Its protein is CASRRTQTTNEKLFF.

V usage is TRBV3-1 (or the pseudogene TRBV3-2) and J usage is TRBJ1-1; perhaps TRBD1 as D (6 bases). Germline values: CDR1 LGHDT, CDR2 YNNKEL (reference sequence). This CDR3 comprises 14 residues. Trimming took 2 bases from V and 7 from J, leaving 14 bases between them. The CDR3 sequence: CASSQSPGQLEAFF. As DNA, the CDR3 is TGTGCCAGCAGCCAATCGCCCGGACAGCTTGAAGCTTTCTTT.

V and J are TRBV19 and TRBJ2-1; no reliable D call. Germline CDR1 reads LNHDA; CDR2 reads SQIVND (reference sequence). This CDR3 is 11 amino acids long. The V and J ends lost 4 bases and 8 bases respectively, with 6 bases between them. Here the CDR3 DNA reads TGTGCCAGTAGTACTTCCGATGAGCAGTTCTTC. This translates into CASSTSDEQFF.

This sequence joins TRBV7-2 and TRBJ2-3; 8 bases map to TRBD2. This CDR3 is 15 amino acids long. Germline trimming cut 7 bases from V and 2 bases from J; bases unmatched to any gene: 8. The germline gives CDR1 SGHTA, CDR2 FQGNSA. The CDR3 DNA is TGTGCCAGCACCTTCGGGGGGGGCAACACAGATACGCAGTATTTT. It specifies CASTFGGGNTDTQYF.

V usage is TRBV7-3 and J usage is TRBJ1-6; D might be TRBD1 (6 bases). This CDR3 has 14 amino acids. The V end lost 2 bases, the J end lost 6 bases, and 8 bases lay between the germline ends. Germline V gene sequence: CDR1 SGHTA, CDR2 FQGTGA. CDR3 nucleotide sequence: TGTGCCAGCAGCTTACAGGGGAGTAATTCACCCCTCCACTTT. Translation: CASSLQGSNSPLHF. Full variable domain (rest looked up from reference TRBV7-3 and TRBJ1-6): GAGVSQTPSNKVTEKGKYVELRCDPISGHTALYWYRQSLGQGPEFLIYFQGTGAADDSGLPNDRFFAVRPEGSVSTLKIQRTERGDSAVYLCASSLQGSNSPLHFGNGTRLTVT.

The chain combines TRBV24-1 with TRBJ2-5, with 7 bases lining up with TRBD1. This CDR3 is 16 amino acids long. V was pared by 1 base and J by 4 bases, with 8 bases of the junction left unmatched. Germline loops: CDR1 KGHDR, CDR2 SFDVKD. CDR3 residues: CATSDFTGANGETQYF. CDR3 DNA: TGTGCCACCAGTGATTTCACAGGGGCGAATGGAGAGACCCAGTACTTC.